Listed here are 24 T cell receptor beta chains from one sample, sequenced in a study of OX40 agonist ivuxolimab in advanced cancers. Data came from immunoSEQ multiplex PCR; TCRdb stores just in-frame clones and leaves some out. The sample has under 100,000 clones; 85% to 90% are singletons. The material was CD4+ or CD8+ T cells sorted from blood, obtained in a trial of the OX40 agonist ivuxolimab. The receptors were sampled from an adult with an advanced solid tumor such as melanoma, head and neck, liver or kidney cancer.

V is TRBV7-2 and J is TRBJ2-7; D gene ambiguous. CDR3 length equals 14 residues. Germline loops: CDR1 SGHTA, CDR2 FQGNSA. V lost 5 bases and J lost 4, with 15 bases in between. CDR3 nucleotide sequence: TGTGCCAGCAGCGGATCGGGCCGTCCTTACGAGCAGTACTTC. It yields the protein CASSGSGRPYEQYF.

In this sample, this clone turned up once. This chain uses TRBV5-6 with TRBJ1-2; D possibly corresponds to TRBD1 (6 bases). The CDR3 covers 14 residues. V was cut by 6 bases and J by 1 base, with 13 bases left in between. Per the germline V gene, CDR1 is SGHDT and CDR2 is YYEEEE. This CDR3 is CASTQGTVNYGYTF. The CDR3 DNA follows: TGTGCCAGCACCCAGGGGACGGTTAACTATGGCTACACCTTC.

The gene calls are TRBV7-7 and TRBJ2-1, with 8 bases matching TRBD1. V lost 5 bases to trimming and J lost 5 bases; unmatched junction nucleotides: 5. Germline assignment: CDR1 SSHAT and CDR2 FNYEAQ (reference sequence). CDR3 length: 14 residues. The CDR3 is CASSRQGWDNEQFF. In nucleotides, the CDR3 is TGTGCCAGCAGCCGACAGGGGTGGGACAATGAGCAGTTCTTC.

CDR3: CASTPGLVHEKLFF. The CDR3 DNA is TGTGCCAGCACCCCGGGGTTAGTACACGAAAAACTGTTTTTT. The chain is built from TRBV9 and TRBJ1-4, with no clear D. Germline V gene sequence: CDR1 SGDLS, CDR2 YYNGEE. CDR3 size: 14 residues. The V and J ends lost 6 bases and 8 bases respectively, with 17 bases between them.

This clone appeared a single time. This rearrangement joins TRBV28 to TRBJ2-1, with 8 positions matching TRBD1. Germline V gene sequence: CDR1 MDHEN, CDR2 SYDVKM. The J segment lost 3 bases and the V segment lost 4 bases, leaving 11 bases of the junction unmatched. CDR3 length: 17 residues. CDR3 DNA sequence: TGTGCCAGCAGTTCCCTCCCGACAGGGGTCATCTACAATGAGCAGTTCTTC. Translating it yields CASSSLPTGVIYNEQFF. Complete variable domain (other parts from reference TRBV28 and TRBJ2-1): DVKVTQSSRYLVKRTGEKVFLECVQDMDHENMFWYRQDPGLGLRLIYFSYDVKMKEKGDIPEGYSVSREKKERFSLILESASTNQTSMYLCASSSLPTGVIYNEQFFGPGTRLTVL.

This chain's CDR3 is CASSQDNPGGRGYTF. The CDR3, as DNA: TGCGCCAGCAGCCAAGATAATCCAGGGGGCCGGGGCTACACCTTC. The chain couples TRBV4-1 to TRBJ1-2; 8 positions agree with TRBD1. With V trimmed by 0 bases and J by 8 bases, 8 bases remained unmatched. From germline, CDR1 is MGHRA and CDR2 YSYEKL. This CDR3 comprises 15 residues.

The chain combines TRBV4-1 with TRBJ2-5; 7 positions match TRBD1. The CDR3 has 13 residues. The germline CDR1 and CDR2 sequences are MGHRA and YSYEKL. V was pared by 1 base and J by 12 bases, with 8 bases of the junction left unmatched. The CDR3 bases are TGCGCCAGCAGCCAAGGCCGAAGGGACAGAGAGTACTTC. It yields the protein CASSQGRRDREYF.

This clone has more than one count but fewer than ten. The rearrangement joins TRBV7-9 to TRBJ1-2; D possibly corresponds to TRBD1 (5 bases). The CDR3 extends over 12 amino acids. Per the germline V gene, CDR1 is SEHNR and CDR2 is FQNEAQ (reference sequence). V was pared by 8 bases and J by 6 bases, with 13 bases between. The CDR3 loop is CASDRGADGYTF. Here the CDR3 DNA reads TGTGCCAGCGACCGGGGCGCTGATGGCTACACCTTC. Full variable domain (remainder filled in from reference TRBV7-9 and TRBJ1-2): DTGVSQNPRHKITKRGQNVTFRCDPISEHNRLYWYRQTLGQGPEFLTYFQNEAQLEKSRLLSDRFSAERPKGSFSTLEIQRTEQGDSAMYLCASDRGADGYTFGSGTRLTVV.

This clone came up once. V and J are TRBV19 and TRBJ2-6; D is undetermined. This CDR3 spans 13 amino acids. V was clipped by 5 bases and J by 7 bases, with 9 bases between them. Germline V gene data show CDR1 as LNHDA and CDR2 as SQIVND (reference sequence). CDR3: CASSSLRANVLTF. The CDR3 DNA follows: TGTGCCAGTAGTTCTCTGCGAGCCAACGTCCTGACTTTC.

The rearrangement uses TRBV28 and TRBJ2-1; 9 positions match TRBD2. V lost 8 bases and J lost 8; bases outside the gene matches: 10. CDR1 MDHEN and CDR2 SYDVKM come from the germline V gene. The CDR3 extends over 14 amino acids. The CDR3, as DNA: TGTGCCAGCGGATCTAGCGGGATTCTGGATGAGCAGTTCTTC. Protein product: CASGSSGILDEQFF. The full variable domain, in which reference TRBV28 and TRBJ2-1 provide the parts outside the CDR3, is DVKVTQSSRYLVKRTGEKVFLECVQDMDHENMFWYRQDPGLGLRLIYFSYDVKMKEKGDIPEGYSVSREKKERFSLILESASTNQTSMYLCASGSSGILDEQFFGPGTRLTVL.

This clone was detected a few times. The gene calls are TRBV12-2 and TRBJ2-1; the table's D call TRBD1 went unverified against the DNA. TRBV12-2 is given as a pseudogene. The CDR3 sequence is 14 residues long. CDR3: CASRLADRIYEQFF. The CDR3 DNA reads as TGTGCAAGTCGCTTAGCGGACAGAATCTATGAGCAGTTCTTC.

This clone was seen at least ten times. This chain uses TRBV6-6 with TRBJ1-6; maybe TRBD1 (5 bases). Trimming left V 4 bases short and J 5 bases short, with 12 bases between. CDR1 MNHNY and CDR2 SVGAGI come from the germline V gene (reference sequence). The CDR3 runs 15 residues. In DNA, the CDR3 is TGTGCCAGCAGTTCAGGACGGGGGGATAATTCACCCCTCCACTTT. It translates to CASSSGRGDNSPLHF.

The table lists this clone with a count of one. The chain carries TRBV13 and TRBJ2-6, with D possibly TRBD2 on 6 matching bases. The ends were cut back, 2 bases at V and 4 bases at J, with 12 bases in the middle. This CDR3 is 16 amino acids long. The germline gives CDR1 PRHDT, CDR2 FYEKMQ (reference sequence). CDR3 bases: TGTGCCAGCAGCTTATGGGGGGAATTAGGGGCCAACGTCCTGACTTTC. Translated, it gives CASSLWGELGANVLTF.

As DNA, the CDR3 is TGTGCCAGTAGGGTCCCGGACAGGGGCACTGAAGCTTTCTTT. It encodes CASRVPDRGTEAFF. The chain recombines TRBV19 with TRBJ1-1; 9 nucleotides agree with TRBD1. Germline V gives CDR1 LNHDA, CDR2 SQIVND (reference sequence). This CDR3 comprises 14 residues. J was trimmed by 4 bases and V by 6 bases; bases with no gene match: 6.

The rearrangement links TRBV10-2 to TRBJ2-1, with 9 bases fitting TRBD1. CDR3 length: 14 residues. Germline CDR1 reads WSHSY; CDR2 reads SAAADI. J lost 8 bases, V lost 6 bases, and 8 bases had no gene match. CDR3 amino acids: CASRLPGQGHEQFF. The CDR3 DNA is TGCGCCAGCAGACTCCCGGGACAGGGACATGAGCAGTTCTTC.

This chain uses TRBV2 with TRBJ2-2; D is unresolved. The CDR3 is made up of 13 amino acids. V was cut by 1 base and J by 3 bases, with 3 bases left in between. The germline V gene has CDR1 SNHLY and CDR2 FYNNEI. The CDR3 region has the DNA TGTGCCAGCAGTGAAGTCGACACCGGGGAGCTGTTTTTT. Its protein product is CASSEVDTGELFF.

V usage is TRBV30 and J usage is TRBJ2-3; 7 nucleotides agree with TRBD2. The CDR3 covers 13 residues. Germline V gene lookup returns CDR1 GTSNPN and CDR2 SVGIG (reference sequence). J lost 4 bases, V lost 4 bases, and 5 bases had no gene match. CDR3 in DNA: TGTGCCTGGAACGGGGGGTCCTCAGATACGCAGTATTTT. Residues: CAWNGGSSDTQYF.

Details on this clone: Germline and junction disagree at one end, which may indicate a read error. The chain links TRBV7-7 to TRBJ2-1; perhaps TRBD1 as D (6 bases). This CDR3 region has 16 residues. Germline V CDR1 and CDR2: SSHAT, FNYEAQ (reference sequence). The CDR3 DNA reads as TGTGCTAGCAGCTTAGAGCCTGGGGGCCGATACAATGAGCAGTTCTTC. It translates to CASSLEPGGRYNEQFF.

Regarding this clone: Additional DNA sequences in this sample encode the identical CDR3. This rearrangement joins TRBV30 to TRBJ1-5; 9 nucleotides align to TRBD1. The J segment lost 2 bases and the V segment lost 1 base, leaving 0 bases of the junction unmatched. Germline assignment: CDR1 GTSNPN and CDR2 SVGIG (reference sequence). This CDR3 is built from 14 residues. The CDR3 coding sequence is TGTGCCTGGAGTGGGACAGGGGGCAATCAGCCCCAGCATTTT. Amino acid sequence: CAWSGTGGNQPQHF.

The chain is built from TRBV13 and TRBJ2-7; a possible D gene is TRBD1 (6 bases). Germline V gives CDR1 PRHDT, CDR2 FYEKMQ (reference sequence). This CDR3 contains 16 residues. Trimming cost V 5 bases and J 5 bases, with 22 bases left between them. The CDR3 loop is CASSQDRRKAGDEQYF. The CDR3 nucleotides are TGTGCCAGCAGCCAGGACAGACGGAAAGCTGGGGACGAGCAGTACTTC.

The V and J genes are TRBV28 and TRBJ1-5; D remains unclear. CDR1 MDHEN and CDR2 SYDVKM come from the germline V gene. The CDR3 covers 15 residues. Trimming took off 4 bases at V and 2 bases at J, with 12 bases between the two ends. The CDR3 here is CASSSRGGGNQPQHF. CDR3 sequence (DNA): TGTGCCAGCAGTTCACGGGGTGGCGGCAATCAGCCCCAGCATTTT.

This chain connects TRBV4-3 to TRBJ2-2, with D possibly being TRBD2 (5 bases). With 4 bases removed from V and 3 bases from J, the gap between germline ends came to 12 bases. Germline V gene data show CDR1 as LGHNA and CDR2 as YSLEER. CDR3 length: 15 amino acids. CDR3 region: CASSRDPGDTGELFF. The CDR3 nucleotides read TGCGCCAGCAGCCGCGATCCCGGGGACACCGGGGAGCTGTTTTTT.

The chain has TRBV5-1 and TRBJ1-3, with a possible D match to TRBD1 (6 bases). Germline CDR1 reads SGHRS; CDR2 reads YFSETQ. Trimming shortened V by 0 bases and J by 0 bases, and 10 bases separated the two germline ends. CDR3 size: 16 residues. CDR3: CASSLAGGPSGNTIYF. CDR3 bases: TGCGCCAGCAGCTTGGCGGGGGGCCCCTCTGGAAACACCATATATTTT.

The V gene is TRBV28, the J gene TRBJ1-2; D not resolved. Per the germline V gene, CDR1 is MDHEN and CDR2 is SYDVKM. The V end was cut by 6 bases, the J end by 6 bases, with 11 bases between. The CDR3 has 12 residues. CDR3 in DNA: TGTGCCAGCAGCCTGAGGTGGGATGGCTACACCTTC. Amino acid sequence: CASSLRWDGYTF.